Each of the 16 T cell receptor beta chains below was sequenced from the same sample in a study of OX40 agonist ivuxolimab in advanced cancers. Some clones are missing from TCRdb's copy, which holds only in-frame ones; the method was immunoSEQ multiplex PCR. The table records more than 80,000 clones, around nine tenths of them present only once. The specimen comprised CD4+ or CD8+ T cells sorted from blood, sampled in a trial of the OX40 agonist ivuxolimab. These receptors were taken from an adult with an advanced solid tumor such as melanoma, head and neck, liver or kidney cancer.

V is TRBV10-1 and J is TRBJ2-1; a possible D gene is TRBD2 (6 bases). V was clipped by 2 bases and J by 5 bases, with 10 bases between them. The length of the CDR3 is 14 residues. Germline-derived CDR1 and CDR2 are WNHNN and SYGVQD (reference sequence). The CDR3 nucleotides read TGCGCCAGCAGTGAGGGAGGGGACCACAATGAGCAGTTCTTC. It specifies CASSEGGDHNEQFF.

The chain couples TRBV5-8 to TRBJ2-2, with 8 nucleotides matching TRBD2. The germline gives CDR1 SGHTS, CDR2 YDEGEE. This CDR3 is built from 17 residues. V lost 5 bases, J lost 4 bases, and 13 bases stayed unmatched. The CDR3 loop reads CASSRVSGSTSTGELFF. The CDR3 DNA follows: TGTGCCAGCAGTAGGGTCAGCGGGAGTACTAGCACCGGGGAGCTGTTTTTT.

This clone was counted once. V usage is TRBV6-1 and J usage is TRBJ2-3, with 8 nucleotides matching TRBD2. Germline V gene sequence: CDR1 MNHNS, CDR2 SASEGT. V gave up 1 base and J gave up 7 bases; unmatched junction bases: 10. The CDR3 contains 16 residues. CDR3 sequence reads: CASSEGGAGDKNTQYF. CDR3 coding DNA: TGTGCCAGCAGTGAAGGAGGAGCGGGAGATAAAAATACGCAGTATTTT.

V is TRBV6-6 and J is TRBJ1-3; no definite D call. With 5 bases removed from V and 5 bases from J, the gap between germline ends came to 10 bases. Germline CDR1 MNHNY, CDR2 SVGAGI (reference sequence). CDR3 length equals 13 residues. CDR3 DNA sequence: TGTGCCAGCAGTCCTAACTCCCGAAACACCATATATTTT. Encoded protein: CASSPNSRNTIYF.

With regard to this clone: The sample contains more than one DNA sequence encoding this CDR3. V gene TRBV4-3 combines with J gene TRBJ2-7; D gene uncertain. The length of the CDR3 is 13 residues. V lost 3 bases, J lost 0 bases, and 6 bases lay in between. In germline, CDR1 is LGHNA, CDR2 YSLEER. The CDR3 DNA sequence: TGCGCCAGCAGCCACGACGGCTCCTACGAGCAGTACTTC. This codes for CASSHDGSYEQYF.

The chain uses TRBV7-2 and TRBJ1-4, with D tentatively TRBD1 (5 bases). Per the germline V gene, CDR1 is SGHTA and CDR2 is FQGNSA. V shed 0 bases and J shed 8 bases, with 10 bases lying between them. The CDR3 length is 14 residues. Here the CDR3 DNA reads TGTGCCAGCAGCTTAGCGGGGGACGGCGAAAAACTGTTTTTT. This gives the protein CASSLAGDGEKLFF.

This chain links TRBV5-4 with TRBJ2-1; the match to TRBD2 covers 13 bases. From germline, CDR1 is SGHNT and CDR2 YYREEE (reference sequence). V dropped 4 bases and J dropped 8; count of bases not matched to a gene: 6. The CDR3 spans 15 residues. CDR3 DNA: TGTGCCAGCAGCGTGACTAGCGGGGGGCTCGATGAGCAGTTCTTC. It yields the protein CASSVTSGGLDEQFF.

This chain uses TRBV21-1 with TRBJ2-2. TRBV21-1 is assigned pseudogene status. The CDR3 is made up of 19 amino acids. CDR3 sequence reads: CASSKGGFLLTANTGELFF. The CDR3 DNA is TGTGCCAGCAGCAAAGGGGGGTTCCTTTTGACAGCGAACACCGGGGAGCTGTTTTTT.

V and J are TRBV2 and TRBJ2-7; a possible D gene is TRBD2 (6 bases). The CDR3 totals 16 residues. Germline V gene data show CDR1 as SNHLY and CDR2 as FYNNEI. The ends were cut back, 7 bases at V and 3 bases at J, with 22 bases in the middle. CDR3 DNA: TGTGCCAGCACCTTGGACCCGTTAAGGCGGGGCTACGAGCAGTACTTC. It is translated as CASTLDPLRRGYEQYF.

This chain joins TRBV27 and TRBJ2-7; D is perhaps TRBD1 or TRBD2 (6 bases each). The CDR3 length is 16 residues. The germline V gene encodes CDR1 MNHEY and CDR2 SMNVEV (reference sequence). The V and J ends lost 5 bases and 3 bases respectively, with 20 bases between them. The CDR3 sequence is CASSAGHRLPFYEQYF. The CDR3, as DNA: TGTGCCAGCAGTGCGGGACACCGTCTCCCATTCTACGAGCAGTACTTC.

This chain connects TRBV2 to TRBJ1-2; the D gene is possibly TRBD1 (6 bases). Germline assignment: CDR1 SNHLY and CDR2 FYNNEI. The CDR3 is 13 residues long. V was clipped by 4 bases and J by 4 bases, with 10 bases between them. The CDR3: CASSGGGGYGYTF. The CDR3 region has the DNA TGTGCCAGCAGTGGGGGGGGCGGCTATGGCTACACCTTC.

There are a few counts of this clone. The DNA of the CDR3 is TGTGCCAGCAGCCAAGAGTTGAGAAACACTGAAGCTTTCTTT. Translation gives CASSQELRNTEAFF. The J gene is TRBJ1-1, the V gene TRBV4-2; no firm D call. Trimming removed 0 bases from V and 2 bases from J, with 7 bases in between. Germline-derived CDR1 and CDR2 are LGHNA and YNFKEQ. This CDR3 has 14 residues.

The chain has TRBV28 and TRBJ2-4, with 9 bases that match TRBD2. This CDR3 contains 14 residues. The junction had 8 bases not matched to a gene; V was cut back by 4 bases and J by 10 bases. Looked up from germline, CDR1 is MDHEN and CDR2 is SYDVKM. DNA for the CDR3: TGTGCCAGCAGTTCTAGCGGGCGGGGGGGAATTCAGTACTTC. It yields the protein CASSSSGRGGIQYF.

The V gene is TRBV19, the J gene TRBJ2-1; 11 bases align to TRBD2. Germline CDR1 LNHDA, CDR2 SQIVND (reference sequence). V was clipped by 4 bases and J by 4 bases; unmatched bases: 6. This CDR3 contains 16 residues. CDR3 DNA sequence: TGTGCCAGTAGTACCCCCGGGACTAGCGGATACAATGAGCAGTTCTTC. Its translation: CASSTPGTSGYNEQFF. Complete variable domain (other parts from reference TRBV19 and TRBJ2-1): DGGITQSPKYLFRKEGQNVTLSCEQNLNHDAMYWYRQDPGQGLRLIYYSQIVNDFQKGDIAEGYSVSREKKESFPLTVTSAQKNPTAFYLCASSTPGTSGYNEQFFGPGTRLTVL.

The CDR3 region has the DNA TGTGCCAGCTCACCGTCGGGACTAGCGCTGAGCTCCTACAATGAGCAGTTCTTC. Encoded protein: CASSPSGLALSSYNEQFF. The chain has TRBV18 and TRBJ2-1, with TRBD2 identical over 10 bases. Germline-derived CDR1 and CDR2 are KGHSH and LQKENI. CDR3 length equals 18 residues. Trimming cost V 3 bases and J 0 bases; bases outside gene matches: 8.

This clone was counted once. The chain links TRBV10-1 to TRBJ2-7, with a possible D match to TRBD1 (5 bases). This CDR3 has 16 residues. V was cut by 10 bases and J by 3 bases, with 25 bases left in between. Germline V gives CDR1 WNHNN, CDR2 SYGVQD (reference sequence). CDR3 amino acids: CANHNFDESRVYEQYF. The CDR3 nucleotides read TGCGCCAACCACAACTTCGACGAGTCCAGGGTCTACGAGCAGTACTTC.